The 8 T cell receptor beta chains given below trace back to one sample, sequenced in a study of blood T cell repertoires in COVID-19. Clones were read by immunoSEQ multiplex PCR, and TCRdb kept only the in-frame ones, dropping some. The sample lists hundreds of thousands of clones; around 87% were seen once. Sequenced input: peripheral blood. These receptors were collected from a woman aged 40 to 55 who had recovered from COVID-19.

This clone has only one observation. The V gene is TRBV19, the J gene TRBJ1-2; 7 bases agree with TRBD1. Germline CDR1 and CDR2: LNHDA and SQIVND (reference sequence). This CDR3 region has 14 residues. V lost 9 bases and J lost 2; bases outside the gene matches: 9. CDR3 in amino acids: CASLGTARNYGYTF. CDR3 nucleotides: TGTGCCAGCCTCGGGACAGCCCGAAACTATGGCTACACCTTC.

This rearrangement joins TRBV20-1 to TRBJ1-2; tentative D call: TRBD1 (6 bases). The CDR3 runs 13 residues. The germline gives CDR1 DFQATT, CDR2 SNEGSKA (reference sequence). The germline V and J ends were trimmed by 5 bases and 7 bases, with 17 bases remaining between them. CDR3 bases: TGCAGTGCTCGTGGGGGGCTCGACGGTGGCTACACCTTC. Protein product: CSARGGLDGGYTF.

V and J are TRBV5-8 and TRBJ2-5; D perhaps matches TRBD2 (5 bases). The V end was cut by 4 bases, the J end by 1 base, with 14 bases between. The germline gives CDR1 SGHTS, CDR2 YDEGEE. The CDR3 runs to 15 residues. CDR3 bases: TGTGCCAGCAGCACCCGGACTTCTTCCCAAGAGACCCAGTACTTC. The encoded protein is CASSTRTSSQETQYF.

V is TRBV6-5 and J is TRBJ1-2; D remains unclear. The V gene lost 8 bases and the J gene lost 1 base, with 11 bases spanning the gap. CDR3 length: 13 residues. Looked up from germline, CDR1 is MNHEY and CDR2 is SVGAGI. DNA for the CDR3: TGTGCCAGCGTAATACAGATTAACTATGGCTACACCTTC. This codes for CASVIQINYGYTF.

On this clone itself: At the DNA level, this CDR3 is encoded by other sequences in the same sample as well. The V call is TRBV5-1, the J call TRBJ2-5, with TRBD1 matching over 8 bases. The CDR3 sequence is 15 residues long. V was clipped by 3 bases and J by 2 bases; unmatched bases: 6. Germline V CDR1 and CDR2: SGHRS, YFSETQ. As DNA, the CDR3 is TGCGCCAGCAGCTACCGGACAGGGCCTCAAGAGACCCAGTACTTC. Translation: CASSYRTGPQETQYF.

V and J are TRBV7-8 and TRBJ2-2, with 7 nucleotides matching TRBD1. Germline assignment: CDR1 SGHVS and CDR2 FQNEAQ. The CDR3 sequence is 19 residues long. Trimming took 1 base from V and 0 from J; bases not matched to a gene: 11. The CDR3 bases are TGTGCCAGCAGCTTAGAATCCGGGACAGCCGGCCCGAACACCGGGGAGCTGTTTTTT. This sequence encodes CASSLESGTAGPNTGELFF.

The chain has TRBV6-1 and TRBJ1-1; tentative D call: TRBD1 (6 bases). The germline V and J ends were trimmed by 0 bases and 5 bases, with 10 bases remaining between them. This CDR3 has 14 residues. Germline V gene lookup returns CDR1 MNHNS and CDR2 SASEGT. CDR3 amino acids: CASSEAGGLTEAFF. DNA of the CDR3: TGTGCCAGCAGTGAAGCAGGGGGATTGACTGAAGCTTTCTTT.

This clone is a singleton in its sample. The V and J genes are TRBV19 and TRBJ2-3; D is perhaps TRBD1 (6 bases). Germline assignment: CDR1 LNHDA and CDR2 SQIVND (reference sequence). The CDR3 has 16 amino acids. Trimming removed 1 base from V and 2 bases from J, with 13 bases in between. This chain's CDR3 is CASSIAQGSATDTQYF. CDR3 sequence (DNA): TGTGCCAGTAGTATAGCCCAGGGGTCTGCCACAGATACGCAGTATTTT.